This T cell receptor beta chain emerged from a study of T cells in Graves' hyperthyroidism and ophthalmopathy. Using RNA transcripts as the source, TCR beta CDR3 regions were amplified. First-round RT-PCR targeting the TCR CDR3 was performed with the HTBI primer set. TCRdb recomputed calls from the multiplex PCR reads with MiXCR, one row per CDR3 protein. The table lists around 600,000 distinct CDR3 sequences, about 16% of them singletons, with less than 3.5% in the top ten. As to this clonotype: At one end, the junction sequence differs from germline, possibly due to a read error.

This CDR3 is 13 amino acids long. Germline loops: CDR1 MNHEY, CDR2 SMNVEV (reference sequence). The chain employs TRBV27 and TRBJ2-2; TRBD2 matches at 9 bases. Sample: blood. The source is a woman aged 40 to 55 with Graves' ophthalmopathy. The CDR3 coding sequence is TGCGGGCCTTTAGCGGGGGCGGCCGGGGAGCTGTTTTTT. This codes for CGPLAGAAGELFF.